Listed below are T cell receptor beta chains from one sample, sequenced in a study of CD4+ T cells in melanoma. Sequencing used immunoSEQ multiplex PCR; TCRdb keeps in-frame clones, though not all of them. This repertoire shows 15,000 to 20,000 clones, about 83% found once; its top ten account for around 5%. Specimen: cells from a culture (not recorded whether cultured in vitro). The source is a human donor with melanoma. Each CDR3 is given with its conserved first and last residue. The D gene is left open where the match is weak. A row's size may be missing; if present it is once, few, many or a size class.

-	-	TRBV19	TRBJ2-5	CASSGVSAGQETQYF	TGTGCCAGTAGTGGGGTATCTGCGGGGCAAGAGACCCAGTACTTC
-	-	TRBV18	TRBJ2-7	CASSPPSARVGSYEQYF	TGTGCCAGCTCACCACCGTCTGCCAGGGTGGGCTCCTACGAGCAGTACTTC
-	-	TRBV11-2	TRBJ2-5	CASSYRVQETQYF	TGTGCCAGCAGCTACAGGGTCCAAGAGACCCAGTACTTC
-	TRBD2	TRBV10-1	TRBJ2-3	CASGPGLAADTQYF	TGCGCCAGCGGGCCGGGACTAGCGGCAGATACGCAGTATTTT
-	-	TRBV19	TRBJ1-6	CASSPRQDLPLHF	TGTGCCAGTAGTCCCCGACAGGATCTCCCCCTCCACTTT
few	-	TRBV4-1	TRBJ1-4	CASSRIPVVTNEKLFF	TGCGCCAGCAGCCGCATCCCCGTTGTTACTAATGAAAAACTGTTTTTT
-	TRBD1	TRBV7-8	TRBJ2-5	CASSSNHILGQGGQQTQYF	TGTGCCAGCAGCTCCAACCATATACTGGGACAGGGAGGCCAACAGACCCAGTACTTC
few	-	TRBV6-5	TRBJ2-3	CASSLRGSTDTQYF	TGTGCCAGCAGCCTCAGGGGTTCCACAGATACGCAGTATTTT
once	TRBD2	TRBV6-5	TRBJ2-3	CASRNSGASTDTQYF	TGTGCCAGCAGAAATAGCGGGGCTAGCACAGATACGCAGTATTTT
-	TRBD1	TRBV15	TRBJ1-3	CATSQGTSGNTIYF	TGTGCCACCTCACAGGGGACTTCTGGAAACACCATATATTTT
-	-	TRBV6-6	TRBJ2-7	CASSIPTRGGKPEQYF	TGTGCCAGCAGCATCCCGACGAGGGGGGGTAAACCGGAGCAGTACTTC
-	TRBD2	TRBV5-1	TRBJ2-7	CASSSTSGGFYEQYF	TGCGCCAGCAGCAGCACTAGCGGGGGATTCTACGAGCAGTACTTC
-	-	TRBV10-3	TRBJ1-3	CAIGGSGNTIYF	TGTGCCATCGGAGGGTCTGGAAACACCATATATTTT
-	-	TRBV9	TRBJ2-3	CASSVAGSDTQYF	TGTGCCAGCAGCGTGGCGGGGTCAGATACGCAGTATTTT
-	-	TRBV6-1	TRBJ1-1	CASSVMNTEAFF	TGTGCCAGCAGTGTAATGAACACTGAAGCTTTCTTT
once	TRBD1	TRBV6-5	TRBJ1-5	CASRGQGGQPQHF	TGTGCCAGCAGGGGACAGGGTGGTCAGCCCCAGCATTTT
once	-	TRBV6-1	TRBJ1-2	CASSRHVLVGYTF	TGTGCCAGCAGTAGACACGTTCTTGTGGGCTACACCTTC
-	-	TRBV18	TRBJ1-1	CASSPSRDEAFF	TGTGCCAGCTCACCAAGCAGGGATGAAGCTTTCTTT
-	-	TRBV7-5	TRBJ2-3	CARSFPTRGRTDTQYF	TGTGCCAGAAGCTTTCCCACTAGGGGACGGACAGATACGCAGTATTTT
-	-	TRBV10-3	TRBJ1-2	CAISDRPSQGYTF	TGTGCCATCAGTGACCGGCCGAGTCAGGGCTACACCTTC
-	TRBD1	TRBV30	TRBJ1-4	CGGTGSNEKLFF	TGTGGGGGGACAGGCTCTAATGAAAAACTGTTTTTT
-	-	TRBV27	TRBJ2-3	CASSSRTSDTQYF	TGTGCCAGCAGTTCAAGAACCTCAGATACGCAGTATTTT
-	-	TRBV11-2	TRBJ2-7	CASSLRSGQQYF	TGTGCCAGCAGCTTAAGATCGGGCCAGCAGTACTTC
-	-	TRBV2	TRBJ2-5	CASRSWGYGETQYF	TGTGCCAGCCGGAGTTGGGGTTACGGGGAGACCCAGTACTTC
once	TRBD1	TRBV30	TRBJ1-6	CAWSLTGANSPLHF	TGTGCCTGGAGTTTGACAGGGGCGAATTCACCCCTCCACTTT
-	TRBD1	TRBV4-1	TRBJ1-4	CASSPWGQSNEKLFF	TGCGCCAGCAGCCCCTGGGGACAGTCTAATGAAAAACTGTTTTTT
-	-	TRBV6-1	TRBJ1-2	CASSERGSKRGYTF	TGTGCCAGCAGTGAAAGGGGCAGTAAAAGGGGCTACACCTTC
-	TRBD2	TRBV5-8	TRBJ2-3	CASSPERGPLLRTDTQYF	TGTGCCAGCAGCCCGGAGCGGGGGCCCTTACTACGCACAGATACGCAGTATTTT
-	-	TRBV5-4	TRBJ2-3	CASTLGRTDTQYF	TGTGCCAGCACCCTAGGGAGGACAGATACGCAGTATTTT
-	TRBD2	TRBV4-1	TRBJ2-1	CASSQITSGANEQFF	TGCGCCAGCAGCCAAATAACTAGCGGGGCCAATGAGCAGTTCTTC
-	-	TRBV4-1	TRBJ1-5	CASGDGFNQPQHF	TGCGCCAGCGGAGACGGATTCAATCAGCCCCAGCATTTT
-	-	TRBV10-2	TRBJ2-6	CASSSGTLSYSGANVLTF	TGCGCCAGCAGTTCCGGGACACTTTCGTACTCTGGGGCCAACGTCCTGACTTTC
-	-	TRBV6-1	TRBJ1-3	CASTQLSGNTIYF	TGTGCCAGCACGCAGCTCTCTGGAAACACCATATATTTT
-	TRBD2	TRBV7-2	TRBJ2-3	CASSFTSGNRNTQYF	TGTGCCAGCAGCTTTACTAGCGGGAACAGAAATACGCAGTATTTT
-	-	TRBV5-8	TRBJ1-5	CASSLLWGGSNQPQHF	TGTGCCAGCAGCTTACTCTGGGGAGGAAGCAATCAGCCCCAGCATTTT
-	-	TRBV6-5	TRBJ1-3	CASTDLVSSGNTIYF	TGTGCCAGCACCGACCTGGTTTCCTCTGGAAACACCATATATTTT
-	-	TRBV7-2	TRBJ1-5	CASSFFPGSNQPQHF	TGTGCCAGCAGCTTTTTCCCGGGTAGCAATCAGCCCCAGCATTTT
-	-	TRBV6-6	TRBJ1-2	CASSYSYGAYGYTF	TGTGCCAGCAGTTACTCATATGGTGCTTATGGCTACACCTTC
-	-	TRBV5-1	TRBJ2-3	CASSLGQPLDTQYF	TGCGCCAGCAGCCTAGGACAGCCACTAGATACGCAGTATTTT
-	TRBD1	TRBV5-1	TRBJ2-5	CASSLMGQQETQYF	TGCGCCAGCAGCTTGATGGGACAGCAAGAGACCCAGTACTTC
few	-	TRBV7-2	TRBJ2-7	CASSLVPGGRYEQYF	TGTGCCAGCAGCTTAGTTCCCGGTGGGCGATACGAGCAGTACTTC
-	-	TRBV19	TRBJ2-2	CASKDRPATGELFF	TGTGCCAGTAAAGACAGGCCCGCCACCGGGGAGCTGTTTTTT
-	-	TRBV15	TRBJ2-7	CATSREGYEQYF	TGTGCCACCAGCAGAGAGGGCTACGAGCAGTACTTC
few	-	TRBV5-1	TRBJ1-6	CASSLTGALTSPLHF	TGCGCCAGCAGCTTGACGGGGGCCTTGACCTCACCCCTCCACTTT
-	-	TRBV2	TRBJ1-5	CASRNLQGGQPQHF	TGTGCCAGCAGAAATCTACAGGGAGGGCAGCCCCAGCATTTT
-	TRBD1	TRBV5-1	TRBJ1-2	CASSPDRGLGYTF	TGCGCCAGCAGCCCGGACAGGGGGCTTGGCTACACCTTC
-	-	TRBV9	TRBJ2-2	CASSVGPNTGELFF	TGTGCCAGCAGCGTCGGTCCTAACACCGGGGAGCTGTTTTTT
-	-	TRBV27	TRBJ1-2	CASKLYSSSPGRYTF	TGTGCCAGCAAGCTATACAGCTCCAGCCCGGGCCGCTACACCTTC
-	-	TRBV18	TRBJ1-6	CASSSQQGVENSPLHF	TGTGCCAGCTCGTCCCAACAGGGAGTAGAAAATTCACCCCTCCACTTT
-	-	TRBV2	TRBJ2-7	CASSDLSGLDYEQYF	TGTGCCAGCAGTGACCTCTCAGGGTTGGACTACGAGCAGTACTTC